This is a list of T cell receptor beta chains from one sample in a study of shared clonotypes between healthy human individuals. TCRdb's copy holds only in-frame clones and misses some; the assay was immunoSEQ multiplex PCR. Among about 500,000 clones listed, approximately 77% were seen once. The source material was PBMCs. These receptors came from a woman aged 40-49 years in good health. Some clones in this sample may be carry-over from other donors' samples. Each CDR3 is given with its conserved first and last residue. The D gene is left open where the match is weak. Clone sizes are given selectively: once, few, many, or a class where the clone is expanded.

v_call	clone_size	d_call	cdr3_length	j_call	cdr3_aa	cdr3_nt
TRBV7-2	-	-	15	TRBJ1-4	CASSTNSRSNEKLFF	TGTGCCAGCAGCACCAACAGCCGCTCTAATGAAAAACTGTTTTTT
TRBV18	-	-	14	TRBJ2-7	CASSPPFPHYEQYF	TGTGCCAGCTCACCACCGTTTCCTCACTACGAGCAGTACTTC
TRBV5-1	-	-	14	TRBJ2-3	CASSLGGHTDTQYF	TGCGCCAGCAGCTTGGGCGGCCACACAGATACGCAGTATTTT
TRBV6-5	-	-	11	TRBJ2-7	CASGQLYEQYF	TGTGCCAGTGGACAGTTATACGAGCAGTACTTC
TRBV19	-	TRBD1	15	TRBJ2-7	CASSTLGQPQYEQYF	TGTGCCAGTAGTACCCTGGGACAGCCTCAATACGAGCAGTACTTC
TRBV10-3	-	-	14	TRBJ2-1	CAISEQGFGTEQFF	TGTGCCATCAGTGAGCAGGGCTTCGGTACTGAGCAGTTCTTC
TRBV9	once	-	17	TRBJ2-1	CASSGAAAGSSYNEQFF	TGTGCCAGCAGCGGCGCGGCGGCCGGTAGCTCCTACAATGAGCAGTTCTTC
TRBV15	-	-	15	TRBJ1-5	CATSRDRLPNQPQHF	TGTGCCACCAGCAGAGACCGACTCCCTAATCAGCCCCAGCATTTT
TRBV6-1	once	TRBD2	14	TRBJ2-3	CASSPLAGPDTQYF	TGTGCCAGCAGCCCACTAGCGGGCCCAGATACGCAGTATTTT
TRBV2	-	-	13	TRBJ2-1	CASSQGLNNEQFF	TGTGCCAGCAGTCAGGGACTCAACAATGAGCAGTTCTTC
TRBV11-2	once	-	17	TRBJ2-7	CASSLLYGASSVYEQYF	TGTGCCAGCAGCTTGCTGTATGGGGCCAGCTCGGTCTACGAGCAGTACTTC
TRBV6-5	-	-	13	TRBJ1-2	CASSLGTARGYTF	TGTGCCAGCAGCCTCGGGACTGCACGGGGCTACACCTTC
TRBV29-1	-	-	11	TRBJ2-1	CSVTGYNEQFF	TGCAGCGTTACAGGATACAATGAGCAGTTCTTC
TRBV7-9	-	-	13	TRBJ1-2	CASSLDRRYGYTF	TGTGCCAGCAGCCTGGACAGACGTTATGGCTACACCTTC
TRBV11-1	many	-	12	TRBJ1-2	CASSQGGYGYTF	TGTGCCAGCAGCCAAGGGGGCTATGGCTACACCTTC
TRBV6-6	-	TRBD2	14	TRBJ2-7	CASSWTSGLGEQYF	TGTGCCAGCAGTTGGACTAGCGGGCTGGGCGAGCAGTACTTC
TRBV9	few	-	13	TRBJ1-1	CASSYAVNTEAFF	TGTGCCAGCAGCTATGCCGTGAACACTGAAGCTTTCTTT
TRBV28	-	TRBD2	16	TRBJ2-1	CASSQLASGSYNEQFF	TGTGCCAGCAGCCAGTTGGCTAGCGGGAGCTACAATGAGCAGTTCTTC
TRBV5-1	-	-	14	TRBJ1-1	CASSLGNRATEAFF	TGCGCCAGCAGCTTGGGAAACAGGGCTACTGAAGCTTTCTTT
TRBV11-2	many	-	13	TRBJ1-1	CASSLQERTEAFF	TGTGCCAGCAGCTTACAGGAAAGAACTGAAGCTTTCTTT
TRBV5-8	few	-	15	TRBJ1-5	CASSGEGGGYQPQHF	TGTGCCAGCAGCGGGGAGGGGGGCGGCTATCAGCCCCAGCATTTT
TRBV2	-	-	13	TRBJ2-1	CASGVGSYNEQFF	TGTGCCAGCGGGGTAGGGTCCTACAATGAGCAGTTCTTC
TRBV4-3	-	TRBD1	16	TRBJ1-1	CASSQDEGQGASEAFF	TGCGCCAGCAGCCAAGATGAAGGACAGGGGGCATCTGAAGCTTTCTTT
TRBV7-9	-	TRBD2	15	TRBJ2-7	CASSRWTSGAYEQYF	TGTGCCAGCAGCCGTTGGACTAGCGGGGCATACGAGCAGTACTTC
TRBV11-2	-	TRBD1	17	TRBJ2-2	CASSLTRQGSGTGELFF	TGTGCCAGCAGCTTAACTAGACAGGGTAGTGGCACCGGGGAGCTGTTTTTT
TRBV5-4	-	-	12	TRBJ2-2	CASSSDTGELFF	TGTGCCAGCAGCTCTGACACCGGGGAGCTGTTTTTT
TRBV19	few	-	13	TRBJ2-7	CASSTGGFDEQYF	TGTGCCAGTAGTACTGGGGGCTTCGACGAGCAGTACTTC
TRBV7-9	-	-	15	TRBJ2-5	CASSFTVTGRETQYF	TGTGCCAGCAGCTTTACTGTTACAGGGAGAGAGACCCAGTACTTC
TRBV2	-	TRBD1	13	TRBJ2-7	CAKKGQYAYEQYF	TGTGCCAAGAAGGGACAGTACGCCTACGAGCAGTACTTC
TRBV30	-	TRBD2	11	TRBJ2-1	CAWGEREREFF	TGTGCCTGGGGCGAGCGGGAGAGGGAGTTCTTC
TRBV5-1	-	-	14	TRBJ1-5	CASSLAGQGQPQHF	TGCGCCAGCAGCTTGGCCGGCCAAGGTCAGCCCCAGCATTTT
TRBV18	-	-	14	TRBJ2-7	CASSPSATSYEQYF	TGTGCCAGCTCACCGAGCGCCACCTCCTACGAGCAGTACTTC
TRBV5-1	-	TRBD1	14	TRBJ2-5	CASSLETGTGPQYF	TGCGCCAGCAGCTTGGAGACAGGGACAGGGCCCCAGTACTTC
TRBV19	-	-	17	TRBJ2-2	CASSIAPRESLTGELFF	TGTGCCAGTAGTATCGCTCCAAGGGAGAGTCTCACCGGGGAGCTGTTTTTT
TRBV7-3	-	-	14	TRBJ2-1	CASSPGLSYNEQFF	TGTGCCAGCAGCCCGGGACTCTCCTACAATGAGCAGTTCTTC
TRBV15	-	TRBD1	15	TRBJ2-5	CATSRGDRRTETQYF	TGTGCCACCAGCAGGGGGGACAGGAGGACAGAGACCCAGTACTTC
TRBV30	-	TRBD2	16	TRBJ2-5	CAWSVGVAGGPETQYF	TGTGCCTGGAGTGTAGGGGTCGCGGGAGGGCCGGAGACCCAGTACTTC
TRBV7-5	-	-	12	TRBJ1-1	CVIGHINTEAFF	TGTGTCATAGGACACATAAACACTGAAGCTTTCTTT
TRBV30	-	-	15	TRBJ1-5	CAWSALAFSNQPQHF	TGTGCCTGGAGTGCGTTGGCATTCAGCAATCAGCCCCAGCATTTT
TRBV7-7	-	-	14	TRBJ2-7	CASSPGTGAYEQYF	TGTGCTAGCAGCCCCGGGACGGGGGCCTACGAGCAGTACTTC
TRBV28	-	TRBD2	17	TRBJ2-5	CASSLLRNSGSGETQYF	TGTGCCAGCAGTCTACTAAGAAATAGCGGGAGCGGGGAGACCCAGTACTTC
TRBV9	-	TRBD2	16	TRBJ2-2	CASSTGLAGVTGELFF	TGTGCCAGCAGCACGGGACTAGCGGGAGTTACCGGGGAGCTGTTTTTT
TRBV10-3	many	TRBD1	13	TRBJ1-2	CAISRGQGYGYTF	TGTGCCATCAGCAGGGGGCAAGGATATGGCTACACCTTC
TRBV9	-	TRBD2	18	TRBJ2-1	CASSVLAGGSNSYNEQFF	TGTGCCAGCAGCGTTCTAGCGGGAGGGTCTAACTCCTACAATGAGCAGTTCTTC
TRBV6-1	-	-	13	TRBJ1-4	CASLGLGNEKLFF	TGTGCCAGCCTCGGTTTGGGTAATGAAAAACTGTTTTTT